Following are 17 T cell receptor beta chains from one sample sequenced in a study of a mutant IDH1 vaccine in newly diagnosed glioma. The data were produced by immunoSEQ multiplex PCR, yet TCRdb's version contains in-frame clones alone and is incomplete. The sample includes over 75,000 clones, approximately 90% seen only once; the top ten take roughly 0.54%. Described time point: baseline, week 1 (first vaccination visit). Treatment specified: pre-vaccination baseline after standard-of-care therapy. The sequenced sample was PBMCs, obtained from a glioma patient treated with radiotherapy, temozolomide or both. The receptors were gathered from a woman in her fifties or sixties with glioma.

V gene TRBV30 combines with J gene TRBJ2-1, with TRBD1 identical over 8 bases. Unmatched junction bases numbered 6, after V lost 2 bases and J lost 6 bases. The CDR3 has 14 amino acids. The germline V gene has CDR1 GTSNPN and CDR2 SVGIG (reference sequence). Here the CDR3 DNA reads TGTGCCTGGAGTCGGGCAGGGGGCCGCAATGAGCAGTTCTTC. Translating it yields CAWSRAGGRNEQFF.

The CDR3 DNA sequence: TGTGCCAGCTCACCAAGGGGACAGATAAGAGAGACCCAGTACTTC. It translates to CASSPRGQIRETQYF. The V and J genes are TRBV18 and TRBJ2-5; 7 nucleotides agree with TRBD1. V trimming: 2 bases; J trimming: 4 bases; junction bases outside the gene matches: 7. The CDR3 spans 15 residues. Germline V gene lookup returns CDR1 KGHSH and CDR2 LQKENI. The full variable domain, its missing parts supplied by reference TRBV18 and TRBJ2-5, is NAGVMQNPRHLVRRRGQEARLRCSPMKGHSHVYWYRQLPEEGLKFMVYLQKENIIDESGMPKERFSAEFPKEGPSILRIQQVVRGDSAAYFCASSPRGQIRETQYFGPGTRLLVL.

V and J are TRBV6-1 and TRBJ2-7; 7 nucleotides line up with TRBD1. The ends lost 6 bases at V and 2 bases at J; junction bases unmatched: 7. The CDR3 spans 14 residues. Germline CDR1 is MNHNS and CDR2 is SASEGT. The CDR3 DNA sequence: TGTGCCAGCAGCTACGGGACAGCTACCTACGAGCAGTACTTC. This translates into CASSYGTATYEQYF.

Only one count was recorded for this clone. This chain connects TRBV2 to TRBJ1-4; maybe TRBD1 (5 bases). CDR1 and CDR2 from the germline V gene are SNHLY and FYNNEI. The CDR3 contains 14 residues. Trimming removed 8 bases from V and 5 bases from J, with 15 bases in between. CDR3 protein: CASREGPTNEKLFF. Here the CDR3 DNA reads TGTGCCAGCCGCGAGGGACCGACCAATGAAAAACTGTTTTTT.

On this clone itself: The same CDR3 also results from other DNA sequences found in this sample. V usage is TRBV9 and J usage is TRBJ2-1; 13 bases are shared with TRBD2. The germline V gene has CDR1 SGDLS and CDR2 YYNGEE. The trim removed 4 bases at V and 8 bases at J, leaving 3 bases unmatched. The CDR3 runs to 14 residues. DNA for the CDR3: TGTGCCAGCAGCCGGACTAGCGGGAGTGATGAGCAGTTCTTC. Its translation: CASSRTSGSDEQFF.

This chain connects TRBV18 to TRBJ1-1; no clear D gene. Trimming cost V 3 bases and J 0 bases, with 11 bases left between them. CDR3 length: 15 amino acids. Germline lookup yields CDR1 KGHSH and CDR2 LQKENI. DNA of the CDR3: TGTGCCAGCTCACCCTTAGAAAAATTGAACACTGAAGCTTTCTTT. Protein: CASSPLEKLNTEAFF.

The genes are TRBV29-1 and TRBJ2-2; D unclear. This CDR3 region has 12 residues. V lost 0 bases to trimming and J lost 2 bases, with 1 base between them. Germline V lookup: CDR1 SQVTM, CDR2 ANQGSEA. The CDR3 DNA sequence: TGCAGCGTTGAAGACAACACCGGGGAGCTGTTTTTT. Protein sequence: CSVEDNTGELFF.

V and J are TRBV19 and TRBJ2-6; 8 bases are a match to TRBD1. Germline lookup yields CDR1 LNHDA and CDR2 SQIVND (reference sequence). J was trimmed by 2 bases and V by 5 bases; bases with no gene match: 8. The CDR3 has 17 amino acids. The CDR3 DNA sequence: TGTGCCAGTAGTCCGGGGACAGGACGGACTGGGGCCAACGTCCTGACTTTC. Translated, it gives CASSPGTGRTGANVLTF.

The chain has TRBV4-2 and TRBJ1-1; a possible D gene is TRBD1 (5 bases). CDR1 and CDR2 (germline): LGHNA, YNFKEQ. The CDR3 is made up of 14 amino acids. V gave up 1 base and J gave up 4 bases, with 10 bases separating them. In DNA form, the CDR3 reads TGTGCCAGCAGCCAAGGAGGGGCGGGCACTGAAGCTTTCTTT. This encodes CASSQGGAGTEAFF.

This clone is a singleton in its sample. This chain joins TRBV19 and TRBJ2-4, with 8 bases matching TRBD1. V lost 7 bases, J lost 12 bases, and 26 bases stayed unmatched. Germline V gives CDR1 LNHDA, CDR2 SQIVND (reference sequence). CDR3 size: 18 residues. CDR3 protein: CASTKTGQGNRRVDDQYF. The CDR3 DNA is TGTGCCAGTACCAAAACAGGACAGGGCAATAGACGGGTCGACGATCAGTACTTC.

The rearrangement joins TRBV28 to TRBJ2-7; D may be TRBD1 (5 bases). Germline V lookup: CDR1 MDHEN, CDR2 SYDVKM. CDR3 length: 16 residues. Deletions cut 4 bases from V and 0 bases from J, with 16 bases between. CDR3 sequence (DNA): TGTGCCAGCAGTTCCCCCCGACAGTTGAGCTCCTACGAGCAGTACTTC. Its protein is CASSSPRQLSSYEQYF.

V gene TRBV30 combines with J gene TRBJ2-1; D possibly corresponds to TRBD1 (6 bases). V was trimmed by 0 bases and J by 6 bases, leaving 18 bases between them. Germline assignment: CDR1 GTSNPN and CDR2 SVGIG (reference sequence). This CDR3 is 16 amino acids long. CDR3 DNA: TGTGCCTGGAGTGTAAGGGGGTGGGCTTCATCCAATGAGCAGTTCTTC. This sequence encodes CAWSVRGWASSNEQFF. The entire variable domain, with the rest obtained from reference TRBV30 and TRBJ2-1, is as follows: SQTIHQWPATLVQPVGSPLSLECTVEGTSNPNLYWYRQAAGRGLQLLFYSVGIGQISSEVPQNLSASRPQDRQFILSSKKLLLSDSGFYLCAWSVRGWASSNEQFFGPGTRLTVL.

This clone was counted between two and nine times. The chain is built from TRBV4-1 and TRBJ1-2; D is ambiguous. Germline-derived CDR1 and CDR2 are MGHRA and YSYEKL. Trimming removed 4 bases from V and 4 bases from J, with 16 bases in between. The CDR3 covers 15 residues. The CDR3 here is CASSLLGFDGYGYTF. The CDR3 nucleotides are TGCGCCAGCAGCCTCCTCGGGTTTGATGGCTATGGCTACACCTTC.

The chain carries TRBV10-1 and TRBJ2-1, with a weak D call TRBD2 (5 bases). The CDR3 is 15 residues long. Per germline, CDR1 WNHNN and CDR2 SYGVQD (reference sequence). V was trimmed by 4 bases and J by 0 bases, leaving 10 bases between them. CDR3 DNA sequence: TGCGCCAGCAGTGGCGGGCATAACTCCTACAATGAGCAGTTCTTC. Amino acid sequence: CASSGGHNSYNEQFF.

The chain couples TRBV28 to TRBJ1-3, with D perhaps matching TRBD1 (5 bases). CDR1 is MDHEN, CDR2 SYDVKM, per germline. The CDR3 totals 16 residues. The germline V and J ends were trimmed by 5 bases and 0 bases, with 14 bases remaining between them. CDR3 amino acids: CASSPGGGLSGNTIYF. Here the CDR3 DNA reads TGTGCCAGCAGTCCCGGGGGAGGACTCTCTGGAAACACCATATATTTT. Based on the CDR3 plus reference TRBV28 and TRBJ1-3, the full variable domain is DVKVTQSSRYLVKRTGEKVFLECVQDMDHENMFWYRQDPGLGLRLIYFSYDVKMKEKGDIPEGYSVSREKKERFSLILESASTNQTSMYLCASSPGGGLSGNTIYFGEGSWLTVV.

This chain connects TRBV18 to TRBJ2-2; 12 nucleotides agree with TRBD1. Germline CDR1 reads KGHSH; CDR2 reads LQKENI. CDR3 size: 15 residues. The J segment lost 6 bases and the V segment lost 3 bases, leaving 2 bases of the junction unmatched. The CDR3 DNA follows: TGTGCCAGCTCACCGGGACAGGGGGCCTCCGGGGAGCTGTTTTTT. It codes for CASSPGQGASGELFF.

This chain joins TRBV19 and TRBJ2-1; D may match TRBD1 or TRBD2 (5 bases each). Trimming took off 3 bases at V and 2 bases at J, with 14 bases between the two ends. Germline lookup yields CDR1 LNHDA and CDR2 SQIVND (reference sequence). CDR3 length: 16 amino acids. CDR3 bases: TGTGCCAGTAGTATCCCTTTGAGGGGAGCCTACAATGAGCAGTTCTTC. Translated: CASSIPLRGAYNEQFF.